This T cell receptor beta chain was sequenced during a study of blood T cells in healthy people across ages (dated by TCRdb to the mid-2010s). For the study in its entirety: In model experiments, template switching captured roughly one uniquely barcoded TCR beta cDNA molecule for every two T cells. The study measured age-related changes in TCR beta repertoire diversity using deep sequencing normalized with unique cDNA molecular identifiers. The donors were divided into four age groups: young (average approximately 17 years), middle-aged (approximately 42), aged (approximately 59) and long-lived (82). To avoid experimental bias, donors of different ages were spread randomly across the sequencing lanes. Using the same blood draw, the study looked at two additional independent replicas of 1 million unique cDNA reads for two donors, one aged 18 to 29 and the other aged 80 or older.

Systemically healthy Caucasian individuals from Russia, around 39 in total and aged about 6 to 95 years, were included as donors. Around 10 milliliters of peripheral blood were drawn from each donor into EDTA-treated Vacutainer tubes. Ficoll-Paque density-gradient centrifugation was used to isolate PBMCs, with at least 7 million obtained per sample. Trizol reagent was used to extract total RNA from PBMCs, with at least 5.5 micrograms per sample. Naive CD45RAhigh/CD27high T cell percentages were measured by flow cytometry on a PBMC aliquot from every donor. Comment on this clonotype: It has no known antigen specificity. Base qualities are not at hand, and no much larger clone is one base apart.

What the work shows at the level of the full study, not this receptor alone: Because profiling used bulk unsorted PBMCs, naive and antigen-experienced compartments could not be compared conclusively. Because the CMV infection status of the donors was unknown, age-related changes in expanded clonotypes may potentially have been confounded. As age increased, observed TCR beta diversity per million T cells dropped in a roughly linear way, and a significant reduction was already evident by age about 40. Estimates of total diversity based on one million sequenced T cells were considered lower bounds and underestimates. Compared with the aged group, more naive CD4+ T cells, fewer expanded clones and increased TCR diversity were shown by the long-lived group, suggesting age selection. Observed TCR beta diversity correlated strongly with the percentage of naive T cells measured by flow cytometry.

The library was produced with 5' RACE. The sample was run on an Illumina HiSeq 2500. A second PCR of roughly 7 to 11 cycles was run with a J-beta primer mix and a sample-barcoded 5' primer. A template-switch 5' adaptor carrying 12 random nucleotides introduced a unique molecular identifier onto each TCR beta cDNA molecule. Each sample yielded at least 2.5 million CDR3-containing paired-end reads. First-strand cDNA was synthesized from all RNA with the Mint cDNA synthesis kit, primed by a TRBC-specific oligonucleotide. Following uracil-DNA glycosylase treatment, a first 18-cycle PCR with universal primers M1SS and BC2_uni_R was performed on all cDNA. The paper's processing steps were these. Each sample was normalized by randomly selecting 1 million high-quality reads, each carrying a distinct molecular identifier. Reads with shared molecular identifiers were discarded instead of being binned into consensus sequences. MiTCR, run with a Q25 quality threshold and the strictest error-elimination algorithm, handled CDR3 identification, clonotype clustering and error correction. A nonparametric unseen species model with Euler transformation was used to estimate a lower bound on total TCR beta diversity. TCRdb trimmed the raw reads at Q25, called clones with MiXCR and kept productive beta chains. Each CDR3 protein gets just one entry, which takes the most common genes and DNA from the rows behind it. The V and J calls were determined by TCRdb, not by the authors. The sample records about 640,000 distinct CDR3 sequences, 45% to 65% of which are singletons. The top ten hold 35% to 40% of the sample.

CDR1 ENHRY and CDR2 SYGVKD were looked up in the germline V gene. Trimming removed 6 bases from V and 1 base from J; the gene matches leave 7 bases unexplained. The CDR3 sequence holds 16 residues, the cysteine and phenylalanine included. The kept DNA is CDR3 alone, 48 bases in frame from the first base. The origin of this receptor is a man aged 55 to 70 in good health. The sequencing sample was made of blood. The V gene is TRBV10-3 and the J gene is TRBJ2-5; TRBD2 matches 11 bases in the middle. The CDR3 has the sequence CAIRDPSGGLQETQYF. The DNA sequence reads TGTGCCATCAGGGATCCTAGCGGGGGGCTCCAAGAGACCCAGTACTTC.